Given below is one TCR beta chain in context. The target antigen is unknown. This CDR3 is 16 amino acids long. Germline V gene lookup returns CDR1 LGHNA and CDR2 YNFKEQ. Trimming took 4 bases from V and 2 from J; bases not matched to a gene: 9. Used for diagnoses were clinical symptoms, serum thyroxine and TRAb, thyroid ultrasound and orbital computed tomography. What was amplified from RNA transcripts were TCR beta CDR3 regions. The TCR CDR3 first-round RT-PCR relied on the HTBI primer set. TCRdb itself ran the multiplex PCR reads through MiXCR, one entry per CDR3 protein. The table lists about 600,000 distinct CDR3 sequences, more than 15% of them singletons, with more than 3% in the top ten. The sample is drawn from a study of T cells in Graves' hyperthyroidism and ophthalmopathy. Study findings and constraints: Blood held most thyroid clonotypes expanded above 0.001 frequency.

This clonotype originated in a woman between 40 and 50 years old with Graves' ophthalmopathy. The rearrangement links TRBV4-2 to TRBJ2-3, with TRBD2 matching 7 bases. The source material was blood. CDR3 bases: TGTGCCAGCAGCCCCCAGCGGGGAGCCTTCACAGATACGCAGTATTTT. This codes for CASSPQRGAFTDTQYF.